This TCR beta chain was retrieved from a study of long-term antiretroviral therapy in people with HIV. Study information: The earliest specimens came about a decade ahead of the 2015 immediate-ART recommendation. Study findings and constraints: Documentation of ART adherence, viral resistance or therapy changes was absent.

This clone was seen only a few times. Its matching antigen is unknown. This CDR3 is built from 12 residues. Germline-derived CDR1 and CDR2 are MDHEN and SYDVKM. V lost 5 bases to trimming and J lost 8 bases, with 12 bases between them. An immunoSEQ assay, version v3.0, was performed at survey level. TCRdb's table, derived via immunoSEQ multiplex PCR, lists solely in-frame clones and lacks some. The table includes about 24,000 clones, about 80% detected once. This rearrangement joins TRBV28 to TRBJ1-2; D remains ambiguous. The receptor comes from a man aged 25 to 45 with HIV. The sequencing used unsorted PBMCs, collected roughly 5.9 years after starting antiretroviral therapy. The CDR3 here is CASSLGEGGYTF. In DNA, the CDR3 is TGTGCCAGCAGTCTGGGAGAGGGAGGCTACACCTTC.